Presented here are 24 T cell receptor beta chains from one specimen sequenced in a study of T-cell reconstitution after alpha-beta-depleted transplantation in children. Unique molecular identifiers were incorporated when the TCRbeta library was constructed. TCRdb processed the PCR reads anew with MiXCR; each CDR3 protein has one entry. This table has over 550,000 distinct CDR3 sequences, roughly a tenth appearing once. Specimen: PBMCs from the stem cell graft donor, collected from the stem cell graft. The receptors shown here come from a human donor who donated a stem cell graft to a child with acute myeloid leukemia.

This clonotype was seen at least ten times. This sequence joins TRBV5-5 and TRBJ1-1; TRBD1 matches at 9 bases. The CDR3 totals 16 residues. Looked up from germline, CDR1 is SGHKS and CDR2 is YYEKEE (reference sequence). V lost 4 bases, J lost 0 bases, and 7 bases stayed unmatched. CDR3 loop: CASSATGGHMNTEAFF. The CDR3 DNA sequence: TGTGCCAGCAGCGCGACAGGGGGTCACATGAACACTGAAGCTTTCTTT.

This clonotype has a handful of counts. The chain recombines TRBV20-1 with TRBJ1-2; 9 bases fit TRBD1. V shed 0 bases, J shed 4 bases, and the junction held 12 bases outside the gene matches. The CDR3 length is 17 residues. The germline V gene has CDR1 DFQATT and CDR2 SNEGSKA (reference sequence). The CDR3 DNA reads TGCAGTGCTAGAGACCCTACTCTACAGGGGGCTATCTATGGCTACACCTTC. Protein product: CSARDPTLQGAIYGYTF.

This clonotype was seen many times. The chain uses TRBV25-1 and TRBJ1-4, with D unclear. CDR1 is MGHDK and CDR2 is SYGVNS in the germline V gene. With 7 bases removed from V and 8 bases from J, the gap between germline ends came to 14 bases. CDR3 length: 13 residues. The CDR3 DNA reads as TGTGCCAGCACTGGCGGAGGAGAGGAAAAACTGTTTTTT. Translating it yields CASTGGGEEKLFF.

This clonotype occurred a few times. This rearrangement joins TRBV25-1 to TRBJ1-1; 8 positions match TRBD1. V was pared by 3 bases and J by 10 bases, with 1 base of the junction left unmatched. Germline CDR1 is MGHDK and CDR2 is SYGVNS. The length of the CDR3 is 11 residues. The CDR3 here is CASSDGTGAFF. CDR3 DNA: TGTGCCAGCAGTGATGGGACAGGAGCTTTCTTT. The full variable domain, its missing parts supplied by reference TRBV25-1 and TRBJ1-1, is EADIYQTPRYLVIGTGKKITLECSQTMGHDKMYWYQQDPGMELHLIHYSYGVNSTEKGDLSSESTVSRIRTEHFPLTLESARPSHTSQYLCASSDGTGAFFGQGTRLTVV.

The V gene is TRBV6-5, the J gene TRBJ2-5; 10 nucleotides line up with TRBD2. J gave up 5 bases and V 2 bases, and 17 bases lay outside the gene matches. CDR3 length: 19 amino acids. Germline V gene sequence: CDR1 MNHEY, CDR2 SVGAGI. CDR3 amino acids: CASSYATPVLAGVPETQYF. CDR3 DNA: TGTGCCAGCAGTTACGCCACCCCTGTTCTAGCGGGAGTTCCGGAGACCCAGTACTTC.

J is TRBJ1-3 and V is TRBV7-9; D gene unclear. V was pared by 5 bases and J by 3 bases, with 11 bases between. This CDR3 is built from 14 residues. CDR1 SEHNR and CDR2 FQNEAQ come from the germline V gene (reference sequence). The chain's CDR3 is CASSLPGIGNTIYF. DNA for the CDR3: TGTGCCAGCAGCCTGCCTGGGATTGGAAACACCATATATTTT.

V is TRBV29-1 and J is TRBJ2-2; 8 bases are shared with TRBD1. V trimming: 6 bases; J trimming: 6 bases; junction bases outside the gene matches: 6. This CDR3 contains 13 residues. Per the germline V gene, CDR1 is SQVTM and CDR2 is ANQGSEA. Here the CDR3 reads CSVRLQGAGELFF. The CDR3 region has the DNA TGCAGCGTCCGCCTACAGGGGGCCGGGGAGCTGTTTTTT.

This clonotype was seen many times. V is TRBV29-1 and J is TRBJ1-1, with D maybe TRBD1 (5 bases). Per the germline V gene, CDR1 is SQVTM and CDR2 is ANQGSEA. V was clipped by 7 bases and J by 1 base, with 10 bases between them. CDR3 size: 12 residues. CDR3 region: CSGGTANTEAFF. For the CDR3, the DNA is TGCAGCGGCGGGACGGCGAACACTGAAGCTTTCTTT.

In its sample, this clonotype was seen many times. This chain joins TRBV12-3 or TRBV12-4 and TRBJ1-3, with a weak D call TRBD1 (5 bases). The germline V and J ends were trimmed by 6 bases and 4 bases, with 13 bases remaining between them. The CDR3 contains 14 residues. CDR3 bases: TGTGCCAGCAGCCCGGGGGTAAGAGGAAACACCATATATTTT. Its protein product is CASSPGVRGNTIYF.

Note on this clonotype: One end of the junction is discordant with germline, which a read error may explain. The gene calls are TRBV12-3 or TRBV12-4 and TRBJ2-3, with a possible D match to TRBD2 (7 bases). The CDR3 totals 18 residues. CDR3 amino acids: CARSLSRSGGWRTDTQYF. CDR3 nucleotide sequence: TGTGCCCGCAGTTTATCTCGGTCGGGGGGCTGGCGCACAGATACGCAGTATTTT.

This clonotype has at least ten counts. The V call is TRBV15, the J call TRBJ2-5; 8 nucleotides line up with TRBD1. Trimming took 3 bases from V and 4 from J; bases not matched to a gene: 7. The germline V gene encodes CDR1 LNHNV and CDR2 YYDKDF (reference sequence). The CDR3 has 15 amino acids. In DNA, the CDR3 is TGTGCCACCAGCAGTGTGGACAGGGTGGGAGAGACCCAGTACTTC. Its translation: CATSSVDRVGETQYF. Combining the CDR3 with reference TRBV15 and TRBJ2-5 gives the whole variable domain DAMVIQNPRYQVTQFGKPVTLSCSQTLNHNVMYWYQQKSSQAPKLLFHYYDKDFNNEADTPDNFQSRRPNTSFCFLDIRSPGLGDTAMYLCATSSVDRVGETQYFGPGTRLLVL.

In this sample, this clonotype turned up many times. The rearrangement uses TRBV7-2 and TRBJ1-5; the match to TRBD1 covers 9 bases. V dropped 5 bases and J dropped 6; count of bases not matched to a gene: 8. CDR3 length: 15 amino acids. Germline loops: CDR1 SGHTA, CDR2 FQGNSA. The CDR3 DNA sequence: TGTGCCAGCAGCCTGGACAGGGGAATTGGTCAGCCCCAGCATTTT. Encoded protein: CASSLDRGIGQPQHF.

The CDR3 nucleotides are TGCAGTGCTCATCCTTTTACAGTGCGTGGGACAGATACGCAGTATTTT. It codes for CSAHPFTVRGTDTQYF. The rearrangement links TRBV20-1 to TRBJ2-3; no reliable D call. Germline V gene sequence: CDR1 DFQATT, CDR2 SNEGSKA (reference sequence). Trimming stripped 5 bases from V and 3 bases from J, with 21 bases between. CDR3 size: 16 residues.

The chain recombines TRBV30 with TRBJ1-5; TRBD1 matches at 7 bases. This CDR3 is built from 13 residues. V gave up 2 bases and J gave up 7 bases; unmatched junction bases: 5. Germline lookup yields CDR1 GTSNPN and CDR2 SVGIG (reference sequence). CDR3 nucleotide sequence: TGTGCCTGGAGTCAGGGGGTAGGGCAGCCCCAGCATTTT. Translating it yields CAWSQGVGQPQHF.

This clonotype was observed at least ten times. This chain joins TRBV9 and TRBJ1-2; perhaps TRBD1 as D (6 bases). V lost 1 base to trimming and J lost 3 bases, with 19 bases between them. CDR1 is SGDLS and CDR2 is YYNGEE in the germline V gene. This CDR3 has 17 amino acids. The CDR3, as DNA: TGTGCCAGCAGCGTACAGGTCCTGGACAGAGGTGACTATGGCTACACCTTC. Its translation: CASSVQVLDRGDYGYTF.

This clonotype was recorded many times. The chain combines TRBV3-1 with TRBJ2-2; the match to TRBD2 covers 7 bases. The CDR3 consists of 15 residues. The V gene end was trimmed by 0 bases and the J gene end by 4 bases; junction bases not matched to a gene: 2. CDR1 is LGHDT, CDR2 YNNKEL, per germline (reference sequence). The CDR3 DNA reads as TGTGCCAGCAGCCAAGAGCAGCGGGGCACCGGGGAGCTGTTTTTT. It specifies CASSQEQRGTGELFF.

This clonotype occurred a few times. The chain combines TRBV24-1 with TRBJ2-5; D uncertain. The CDR3 runs 14 residues. V was clipped by 5 bases and J by 5 bases, with 14 bases between them. Germline lookup yields CDR1 KGHDR and CDR2 SFDVKD. This CDR3 reads CATSGLKREETQYF. CDR3 nucleotide sequence: TGTGCCACCAGTGGGCTCAAAAGAGAGGAGACCCAGTACTTC.

This clonotype appeared a single time. J is TRBJ2-1 and V is TRBV20-1; the D is unclear. From germline, CDR1 is DFQATT and CDR2 SNEGSKA (reference sequence). The CDR3 contains 14 residues. V gave up 3 bases and J gave up 2 bases, with 11 bases separating them. The CDR3, as DNA: TGCAGTGCTAGGTCCGCTCATACCTACAATGAGCAGTTCTTC. Its translation: CSARSAHTYNEQFF.

This clonotype has a handful of counts. The chain is built from TRBV20-1 and TRBJ2-1; D remains unclear. The CDR3 extends over 16 amino acids. CDR1 DFQATT and CDR2 SNEGSKA come from the germline V gene (reference sequence). Trimming stripped 3 bases from V and 9 bases from J, with 24 bases between. The CDR3 protein is CSASAFGNWLEGEQFF. DNA for the CDR3: TGCAGTGCTAGCGCCTTTGGGAACTGGCTGGAAGGTGAGCAGTTCTTC.

J is TRBJ2-1 and V is TRBV5-1; either TRBD1 or TRBD2 may supply D (6 bases each). Germline CDR1 is SGHRS and CDR2 is YFSETQ. Trimming removed 4 bases at V and 2 bases at J, with 19 bases between. The CDR3 is 17 amino acids. CDR3 sequence (DNA): TGCGCCAGCAGCACCAGCCCGGGGGCGCGCCCCTACAATGAGCAGTTCTTC. Its translation: CASSTSPGARPYNEQFF.

This clonotype was recorded a few times. CDR3 residues: CASSPRGGWGPNEKLFF. As DNA, the CDR3 is TGTGCCAGCAGTCCTCGGGGAGGTTGGGGCCCAAATGAAAAACTGTTTTTT. This chain links TRBV7-8 with TRBJ1-4; tentative D call: TRBD1 (5 bases). Germline CDR1 is SGHVS and CDR2 is FQNEAQ. The CDR3 consists of 17 residues. Trimming pared 6 bases from V and 5 bases from J, leaving 22 bases between.

The V and J genes are TRBV6-1 and TRBJ2-3; D ambiguous. Trimming cost V 6 bases and J 0 bases, with 10 bases left between them. In germline, CDR1 is MNHNS, CDR2 SASEGT. The CDR3 loop spans 14 amino acids. In DNA form, the CDR3 reads TGTGCCAGCAGCGTGTTTGTTAGCACAGATACGCAGTATTTT. Translation: CASSVFVSTDTQYF.

The V call is TRBV14, the J call TRBJ2-3, with D hard to call. Trimming pared 5 bases from V and 6 bases from J, leaving 9 bases between. CDR3 length: 12 residues. The V gene's germline CDR1 is SGHDN and CDR2 FVKESK. Written as DNA, the CDR3 is TGTGCCAGCAGCTCGGACGGGGATACGCAGTATTTT. Translation: CASSSDGDTQYF.

The table lists this clonotype with a count of one. CDR3 nucleotide sequence: TGTGCCAGCAGTCACCCCGGACTAGCGGGAGAGCTGTTTTTT. Protein product: CASSHPGLAGELFF. The rearrangement links TRBV27 to TRBJ2-2; 12 bases are shared with TRBD2. CDR1 MNHEY and CDR2 SMNVEV come from the germline V gene (reference sequence). The junction had 6 bases not matched to a gene; V was cut back by 5 bases and J by 11 bases. The CDR3 sequence is 14 residues long.